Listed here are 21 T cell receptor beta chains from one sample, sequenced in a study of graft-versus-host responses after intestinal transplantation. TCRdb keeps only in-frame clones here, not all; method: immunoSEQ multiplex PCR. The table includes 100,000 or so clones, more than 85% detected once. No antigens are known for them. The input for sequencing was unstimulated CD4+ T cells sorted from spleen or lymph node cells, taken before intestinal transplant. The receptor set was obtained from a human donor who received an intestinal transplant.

The CDR3 spells CASSLGALPQETQYF. The DNA of the CDR3 is TGTGCCAGCAGCTTAGGGGCGCTACCTCAAGAGACCCAGTACTTC. This chain joins TRBV7-3 and TRBJ2-5; D is possibly TRBD1 (5 bases). This CDR3 region has 15 residues. CDR1 and CDR2 (germline): SGHTA, FQGTGA. Trimming took 2 bases from V and 2 from J, leaving 12 bases between them.

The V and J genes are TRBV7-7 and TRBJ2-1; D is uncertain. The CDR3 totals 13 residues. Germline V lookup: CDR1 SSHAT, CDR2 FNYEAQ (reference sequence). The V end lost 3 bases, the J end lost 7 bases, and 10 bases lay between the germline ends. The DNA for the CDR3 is TGTGCCAGCAGCTTGGGTTTGAGGAATGAGCAGTTCTTC. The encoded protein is CASSLGLRNEQFF.

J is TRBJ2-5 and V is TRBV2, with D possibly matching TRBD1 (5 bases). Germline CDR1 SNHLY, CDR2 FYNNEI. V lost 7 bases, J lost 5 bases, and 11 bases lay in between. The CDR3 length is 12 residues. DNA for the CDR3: TGTGCCAGCAAGGAAGGGGTGGAGACCCAGTACTTC. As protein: CASKEGVETQYF.

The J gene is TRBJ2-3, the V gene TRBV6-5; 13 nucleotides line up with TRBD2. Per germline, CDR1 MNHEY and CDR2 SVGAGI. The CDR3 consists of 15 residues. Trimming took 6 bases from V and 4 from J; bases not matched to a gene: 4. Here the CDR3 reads CASRRLAGGADTQYF. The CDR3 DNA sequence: TGTGCCAGCAGAAGACTAGCGGGGGGCGCAGATACGCAGTATTTT.

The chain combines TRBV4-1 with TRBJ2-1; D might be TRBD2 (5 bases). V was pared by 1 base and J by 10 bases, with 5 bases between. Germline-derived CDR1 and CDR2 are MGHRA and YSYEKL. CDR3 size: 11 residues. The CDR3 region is CASSQGGEQFF. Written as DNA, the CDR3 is TGCGCCAGCAGCCAAGGCGGGGAGCAGTTCTTC.

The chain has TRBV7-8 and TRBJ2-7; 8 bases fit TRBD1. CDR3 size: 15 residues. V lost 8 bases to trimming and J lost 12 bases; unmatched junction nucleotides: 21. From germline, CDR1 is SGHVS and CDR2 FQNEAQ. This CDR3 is CASAQGTGRSGVRYF. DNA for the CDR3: TGTGCCAGCGCTCAGGGGACAGGTCGATCGGGAGTGCGGTACTTC.

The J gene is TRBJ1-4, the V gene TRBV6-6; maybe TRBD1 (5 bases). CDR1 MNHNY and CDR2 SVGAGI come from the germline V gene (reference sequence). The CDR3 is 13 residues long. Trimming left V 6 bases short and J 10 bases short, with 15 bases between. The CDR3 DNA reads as TGTGCCAGCAGCCCACCCGACAGACTAAAACTGTTTTTT. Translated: CASSPPDRLKLFF.

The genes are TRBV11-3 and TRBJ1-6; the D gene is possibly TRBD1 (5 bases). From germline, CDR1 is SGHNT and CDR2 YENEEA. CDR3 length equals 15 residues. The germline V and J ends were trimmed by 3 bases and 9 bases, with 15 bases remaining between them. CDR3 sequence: CASSLSPFGGSPLHF. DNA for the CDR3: TGTGCCAGCAGCTTGTCCCCGTTCGGGGGTTCACCCCTCCACTTT.

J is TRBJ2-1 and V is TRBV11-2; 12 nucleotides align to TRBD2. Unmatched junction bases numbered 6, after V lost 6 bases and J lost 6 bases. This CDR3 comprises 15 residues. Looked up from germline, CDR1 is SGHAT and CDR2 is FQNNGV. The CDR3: CASSTLAGGPNEQFF. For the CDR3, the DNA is TGTGCCAGCAGTACGCTAGCGGGAGGGCCCAATGAGCAGTTCTTC.

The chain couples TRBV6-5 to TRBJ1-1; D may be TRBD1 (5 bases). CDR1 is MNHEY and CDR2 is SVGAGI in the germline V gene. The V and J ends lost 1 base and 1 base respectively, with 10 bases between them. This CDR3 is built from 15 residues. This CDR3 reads CASSYWGLKNTEAFF. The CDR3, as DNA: TGTGCCAGCAGTTACTGGGGACTGAAGAACACTGAAGCTTTCTTT.

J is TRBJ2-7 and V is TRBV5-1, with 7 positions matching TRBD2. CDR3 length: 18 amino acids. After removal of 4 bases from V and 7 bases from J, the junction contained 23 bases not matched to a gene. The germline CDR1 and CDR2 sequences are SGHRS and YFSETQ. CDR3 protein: CASSVGGGAGTTFLEQYF. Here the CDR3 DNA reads TGCGCCAGCAGCGTTGGGGGGGGAGCCGGGACTACTTTCTTGGAGCAGTACTTC.

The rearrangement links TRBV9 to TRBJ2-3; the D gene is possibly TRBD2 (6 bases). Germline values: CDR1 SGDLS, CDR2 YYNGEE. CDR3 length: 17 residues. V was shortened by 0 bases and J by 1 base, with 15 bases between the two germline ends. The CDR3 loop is CASSVARGVSGTDTQYF. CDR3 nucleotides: TGTGCCAGCAGCGTAGCTCGCGGGGTGTCTGGCACAGATACGCAGTATTTT.

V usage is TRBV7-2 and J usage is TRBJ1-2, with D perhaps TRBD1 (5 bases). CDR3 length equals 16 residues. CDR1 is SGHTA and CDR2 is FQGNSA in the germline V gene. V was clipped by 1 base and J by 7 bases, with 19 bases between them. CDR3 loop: CASSLDWGRFGGGYTF. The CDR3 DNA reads TGTGCCAGCAGCTTAGACTGGGGCAGGTTTGGTGGTGGCTACACCTTC.

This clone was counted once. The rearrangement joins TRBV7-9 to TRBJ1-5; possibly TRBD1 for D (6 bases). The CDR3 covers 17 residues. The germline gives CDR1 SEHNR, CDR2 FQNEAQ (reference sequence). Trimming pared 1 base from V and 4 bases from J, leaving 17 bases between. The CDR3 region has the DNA TGTGCCAGCAGCTTAGTAGGCAGGGGTGCCCCAAATCAGCCCCAGCATTTT. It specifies CASSLVGRGAPNQPQHF.

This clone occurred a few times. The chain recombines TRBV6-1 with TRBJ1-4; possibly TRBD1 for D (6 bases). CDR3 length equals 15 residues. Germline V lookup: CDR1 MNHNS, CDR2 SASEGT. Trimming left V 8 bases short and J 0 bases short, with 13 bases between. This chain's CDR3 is CASARTDATNEKLFF. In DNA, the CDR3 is TGTGCCAGCGCCAGGACAGACGCAACTAATGAAAAACTGTTTTTT.

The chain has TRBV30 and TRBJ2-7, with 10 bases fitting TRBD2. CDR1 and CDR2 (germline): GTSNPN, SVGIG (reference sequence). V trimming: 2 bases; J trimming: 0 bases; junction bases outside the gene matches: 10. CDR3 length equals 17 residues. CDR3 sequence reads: CAWSTALAGESSYEQYF. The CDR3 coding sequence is TGTGCCTGGAGTACCGCCCTAGCGGGGGAGAGCTCCTACGAGCAGTACTTC.

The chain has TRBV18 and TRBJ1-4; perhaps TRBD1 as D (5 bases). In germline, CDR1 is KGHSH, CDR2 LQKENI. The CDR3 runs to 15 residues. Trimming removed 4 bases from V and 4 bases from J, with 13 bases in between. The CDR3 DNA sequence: TGTGCCAGCTCACAGGAGATAGGGGTTAATGAAAAACTGTTTTTT. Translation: CASSQEIGVNEKLFF. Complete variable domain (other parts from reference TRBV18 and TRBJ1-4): NAGVMQNPRHLVRRRGQEARLRCSPMKGHSHVYWYRQLPEEGLKFMVYLQKENIIDESGMPKERFSAEFPKEGPSILRIQQVVRGDSAAYFCASSQEIGVNEKLFFGSGTQLSVL.

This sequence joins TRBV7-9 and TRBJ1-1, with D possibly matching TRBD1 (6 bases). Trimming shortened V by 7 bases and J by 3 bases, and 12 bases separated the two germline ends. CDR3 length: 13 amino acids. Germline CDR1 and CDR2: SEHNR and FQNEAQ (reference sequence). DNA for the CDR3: TGTGCCAGCACCAGACAGGAAGACACTGAAGCTTTCTTT. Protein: CASTRQEDTEAFF.

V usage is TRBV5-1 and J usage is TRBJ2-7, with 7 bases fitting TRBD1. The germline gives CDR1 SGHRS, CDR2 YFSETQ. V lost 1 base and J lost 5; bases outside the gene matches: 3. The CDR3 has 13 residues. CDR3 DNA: TGCGCCAGCAGCTTGTACAGGGGCGACGAGCAGTACTTC. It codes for CASSLYRGDEQYF.

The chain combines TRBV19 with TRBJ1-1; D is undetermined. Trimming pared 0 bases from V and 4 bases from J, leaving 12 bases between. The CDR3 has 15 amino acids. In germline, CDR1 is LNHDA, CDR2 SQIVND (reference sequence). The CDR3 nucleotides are TGTGCCAGTAGTATAGATGCCCGCAAGAGCACTGAAGCTTTCTTT. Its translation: CASSIDARKSTEAFF.

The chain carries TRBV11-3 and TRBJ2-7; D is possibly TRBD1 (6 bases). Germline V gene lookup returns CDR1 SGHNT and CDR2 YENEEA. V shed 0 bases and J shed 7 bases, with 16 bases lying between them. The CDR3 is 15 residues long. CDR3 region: CASSLESAGAREQYF. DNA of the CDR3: TGTGCCAGCAGCTTAGAGTCGGCAGGGGCGCGTGAGCAGTACTTC.